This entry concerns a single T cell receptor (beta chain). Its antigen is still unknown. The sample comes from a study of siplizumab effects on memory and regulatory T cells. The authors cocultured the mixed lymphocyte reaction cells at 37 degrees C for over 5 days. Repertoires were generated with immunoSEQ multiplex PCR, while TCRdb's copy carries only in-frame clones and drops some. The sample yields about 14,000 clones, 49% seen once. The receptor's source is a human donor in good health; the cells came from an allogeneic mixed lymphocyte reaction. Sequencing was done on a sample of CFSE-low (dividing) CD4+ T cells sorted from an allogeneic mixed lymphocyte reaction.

CDR3 region: CASSLGPAGVTYEQYF. The CDR3 DNA reads as TGCGCCAGCAGCTTGGGGCCAGCGGGGGTCACCTACGAGCAGTACTTC. The chain uses TRBV5-1 and TRBJ2-7; TRBD2 aligns across 8 bases. Germline CDR1 and CDR2: SGHRS and YFSETQ. With V trimmed by 0 bases and J by 2 bases, 7 bases remained unmatched. The CDR3 is made up of 16 amino acids. Full variable domain (rest looked up from reference TRBV5-1 and TRBJ2-7): KAGVTQTPRYLIKTRGQQVTLSCSPISGHRSVSWYQQTPGQGLQFLFEYFSETQRNKGNFPGRFSGRQFSNSRSEMNVSTLELGDSALYLCASSLGPAGVTYEQYFGPGTRLTVT.